The sequence of this TCR beta chain was determined in a study of T cell changes during pregnancy in multiple sclerosis (dated by TCRdb to the late 2010s). For context, the study as a whole: The study examined how the T cell repertoire changed over the course of pregnancy in women with multiple sclerosis.

Libraries were prepared through the immunoSEQ multiplex PCR assay. Sourced from immuneACCESS, this table was stored by TCRdb with only in-frame sequences that have V and J called. A share of the clones is absent; for the studies checked, an unresolved V gene accounts for under half, and the remainder has no known explanation. Here the sample has over 25,000 clones; about 91% occur a single time. The top ten clonotypes cover about 6.4% of the sample. With regard to this clone: The clone's antigen remains unknown. Nothing much larger sits one base from this clone, and base qualities are not available.

Compared with germline, V lacks 6 bases and J lacks 3 bases; bases without a gene match: 6. CDR1 is given as MDHEN and CDR2 as SYDVKM, both from the germline V gene. Taken from cysteine to phenylalanine, the CDR3 has 15 residues. The retained sequence is limited to the CDR3, 45 bases, with the frame set at the first base. The V and J segments used are TRBV28 and TRBJ2-2; 8 junctional bases match TRBD1. The sequencing here drew on CD8+ T cells from peripheral blood mononuclear cells, taken after pregnancy. This clonotype originated in a female donor with multiple sclerosis, enrolled in a pregnancy study. The CDR3 region reads CASRTRQGYTGELFF. The sequenced DNA: TGTGCCAGCAGGACCCGACAGGGGTACACCGGGGAGCTGTTTTTT. Reference TRBV28 and TRBJ2-2 genes cover what lies past the CDR3, so the full variable domain is DVKVTQSSRYLVKRTGEKVFLECVQDMDHENMFWYRQDPGLGLRLIYFSYDVKMKEKGDIPEGYSVSREKKERFSLILESASTNQTSMYLCASRTRQGYTGELFFGEGSRLTVL.